These 18 T cell receptor beta chains originate from one sample sequenced in a study of T cell repertoires in cytomegalovirus infection. TCRdb processed the reads anew with MiXCR; each CDR3 protein has one entry. This repertoire shows around 740,000 distinct CDR3 sequences, less than 40% found once; its top ten account for more than 2.5%. The material sequenced was PBMCs. These receptors all stem from a human donor in good health (CMV status not recorded). Some clones in this sample may be carry-over from other donors' samples.

This clonotype was counted between two and nine times. The chain links TRBV28 to TRBJ1-1, with a possible D match to TRBD1 (6 bases). The V and J ends lost 6 bases and 1 base respectively, with 15 bases between them. Germline loops: CDR1 MDHEN, CDR2 SYDVKM. CDR3 length: 15 amino acids. The CDR3 DNA follows: TGTGCCAGCAGCACACCCCGGGGACAGAACACTGAAGCTTTCTTT. As protein: CASSTPRGQNTEAFF.

This clonotype was found a few times. The chain carries TRBV5-6 and TRBJ1-2, with 8 nucleotides matching TRBD1. V was pared by 4 bases and J by 8 bases, with 13 bases of the junction left unmatched. The germline CDR1 and CDR2 sequences are SGHDT and YYEEEE. The CDR3 is 15 residues long. The CDR3 sequence is CASSETTRGPRGYTF. The CDR3 DNA reads as TGTGCCAGCAGCGAAACCACCAGGGGGCCACGGGGCTACACCTTC.

The gene calls are TRBV2 and TRBJ1-4, with 7 bases fitting TRBD1. The CDR3 is made up of 16 amino acids. V was pared by 6 bases and J by 10 bases, with 17 bases of the junction left unmatched. Germline CDR1 SNHLY, CDR2 FYNNEI. The CDR3 here is CASSDLETGLEGKLFF. As DNA, the CDR3 is TGTGCCAGCAGCGACCTAGAGACAGGGCTCGAAGGAAAACTGTTTTTT.

Details on this clonotype: The junction shows a germline mismatch at one end, possibly a read error. The chain employs TRBV5-3 and TRBJ2-7; D unclear. TRBV5-3 is designated an ORF whose function remains uncertain. The CDR3 contains 14 residues. CDR3: CASSWGSETYEQYF. The CDR3 nucleotides read TGTGCCAGCAGCTGGGGATCAGAAACCTACGAGCAGTACTTC.

The V and J genes are TRBV5-6 and TRBJ1-6; tentatively, D is TRBD1 (6 bases). The CDR3 is 20 amino acids. Germline loops: CDR1 SGHDT, CDR2 YYEEEE. Trimming stripped 1 base from V and 3 bases from J, with 23 bases between. CDR3 region: CASSLISHRGETGYNSPLHF. In nucleotides, the CDR3 is TGTGCCAGCAGCTTGATTTCGCACCGGGGCGAGACAGGCTATAATTCACCCCTCCACTTT.

This clonotype was detected a few times. The gene calls are TRBV7-2 and TRBJ1-1, with 7 bases that match TRBD1. The CDR3 contains 15 residues. The trim removed 5 bases at V and 0 bases at J, leaving 6 bases unmatched. Germline CDR1 is SGHTA and CDR2 is FQGNSA. The CDR3 spells CASSPRGTVNTEAFF. As DNA, the CDR3 is TGTGCCAGCAGCCCCAGAGGGACAGTGAACACTGAAGCTTTCTTT.

This sequence joins TRBV28 and TRBJ1-5; D perhaps matches TRBD1 (5 bases). V was cut by 6 bases and J by 3 bases, with 18 bases left in between. The CDR3 is made up of 16 amino acids. From germline, CDR1 is MDHEN and CDR2 SYDVKM. The CDR3 sequence is CASRLPARGNNQPQHF. CDR3 DNA sequence: TGTGCCAGCAGGCTCCCGGCCCGGGGGAACAATCAGCCCCAGCATTTT.

This chain connects TRBV7-8 to TRBJ2-7; D is ambiguous. V lost 2 bases and J 0 bases, leaving 5 bases between the germline ends. CDR3 size: 13 residues. Germline CDR1 reads SGHVS; CDR2 reads FQNEAQ. The CDR3 spells CASSLFLSYEQYF. The CDR3 bases are TGTGCCAGCAGCTTATTTCTCTCCTACGAGCAGTACTTC.

The V gene is TRBV11-2, the J gene TRBJ2-1; D is perhaps TRBD1 or TRBD2 (5 bases each). CDR3 size: 13 residues. Germline CDR1 and CDR2: SGHAT and FQNNGV. The V gene lost 1 base and the J gene lost 9 bases, with 10 bases spanning the gap. The CDR3 DNA reads TGTGCCAGCAGCTTAGTTTTGGGGGTTGAGCAGTTCTTC. It encodes CASSLVLGVEQFF.

CDR3 coding DNA: TGTGCCAGCAGCACTGCTGGGACAGACAATCAGCCCCAGCATTTT. Translated, it gives CASSTAGTDNQPQHF. The V call is TRBV6-5, the J call TRBJ1-5; 7 nucleotides match TRBD1. V was pared by 6 bases and J by 3 bases, with 8 bases of the junction left unmatched. The germline V gene encodes CDR1 MNHEY and CDR2 SVGAGI. The CDR3 runs to 15 residues.

This clonotype showed up just a few times. The rearrangement links TRBV7-2 to TRBJ1-6; tentative D call: TRBD1 (5 bases). Germline-derived CDR1 and CDR2 are SGHTA and FQGNSA. The CDR3 consists of 15 residues. V was shortened by 1 base and J by 8 bases, with 12 bases between the two germline ends. This CDR3 reads CASSLGGVLHSPLHF. CDR3 bases: TGTGCCAGCAGCTTAGGGGGGGTTTTGCATTCACCCCTCCACTTT.

The CDR3 nucleotides read TGTGCCAGCAGCCACGCAGGGGAAGCGAACTATGGCTACACCTTC. Its protein is CASSHAGEANYGYTF. The J gene is TRBJ1-2, the V gene TRBV12-3 or TRBV12-4, with a tentative D call TRBD1 (6 bases). The CDR3 runs 15 residues. Trimming stripped 6 bases from V and 2 bases from J, with 16 bases between.

The chain couples TRBV28 to TRBJ2-1; 7 bases agree with TRBD1. The germline CDR1 and CDR2 sequences are MDHEN and SYDVKM. The CDR3 is made up of 17 amino acids. V lost 3 bases to trimming and J lost 6 bases; unmatched junction nucleotides: 14. The CDR3 DNA is TGTGCCAGCAGTTTCCCCTCCTCGGCAGGGGGTTTCAATGAGCAGTTCTTC. Protein product: CASSFPSSAGGFNEQFF.

The rearrangement links TRBV27 to TRBJ2-7; 7 bases are a match to TRBD1. The CDR3 length is 14 residues. V was clipped by 5 bases and J by 3 bases; unmatched bases: 7. Germline loops: CDR1 MNHEY, CDR2 SMNVEV (reference sequence). The CDR3 is CASSPRGQHYEQYF. In DNA form, the CDR3 reads TGTGCCAGCAGTCCAAGGGGACAGCACTACGAGCAGTACTTC.

The chain couples TRBV20-1 to TRBJ2-6, with TRBD2 as a possible D gene (6 bases). Germline loops: CDR1 DFQATT, CDR2 SNEGSKA (reference sequence). The CDR3 loop spans 18 amino acids. Trimming took off 0 bases at V and 0 bases at J, with 15 bases between the two ends. CDR3 in DNA: TGCAGTGCTAGAGAGGGGAGTAGCGGCGGCTCTGGGGCCAACGTCCTGACTTTC. It yields the protein CSAREGSSGGSGANVLTF.

This clonotype was recorded a few times. The chain combines TRBV6-1 with TRBJ1-6; D is uncertain. CDR1 and CDR2 from the germline V gene are MNHNS and SASEGT. The CDR3 has 17 residues. Trimming shortened V by 3 bases and J by 3 bases, and 15 bases separated the two germline ends. Written as DNA, the CDR3 is TGTGCCAGCAGTGACATCCAGTCGGGGATCTATAATTCACCCCTCCACTTT. Amino acid sequence: CASSDIQSGIYNSPLHF.

This clonotype came up a few times. The chain joins TRBV28 to TRBJ2-6; TRBD1 aligns across 7 bases. Germline CDR1 is MDHEN and CDR2 is SYDVKM. CDR3 length equals 14 residues. V lost 7 bases and J lost 2; bases outside the gene matches: 2. CDR3 coding DNA: TGTGCCAGCACTGACAGGGCTGGGGCCAACGTCCTGACTTTC. Translation gives CASTDRAGANVLTF.

The DNA of the CDR3 is TGTGCCAGCAGCCTACTAGCGGGAGAGTCCTACGAGCAGTACTTC. Translated, it gives CASSLLAGESYEQYF. V is TRBV12-3 or TRBV12-4 and J is TRBJ2-7, with 11 bases aligning to TRBD2. Unmatched junction bases numbered 5, after V lost 6 bases and J lost 1 base. CDR3 length: 15 residues.